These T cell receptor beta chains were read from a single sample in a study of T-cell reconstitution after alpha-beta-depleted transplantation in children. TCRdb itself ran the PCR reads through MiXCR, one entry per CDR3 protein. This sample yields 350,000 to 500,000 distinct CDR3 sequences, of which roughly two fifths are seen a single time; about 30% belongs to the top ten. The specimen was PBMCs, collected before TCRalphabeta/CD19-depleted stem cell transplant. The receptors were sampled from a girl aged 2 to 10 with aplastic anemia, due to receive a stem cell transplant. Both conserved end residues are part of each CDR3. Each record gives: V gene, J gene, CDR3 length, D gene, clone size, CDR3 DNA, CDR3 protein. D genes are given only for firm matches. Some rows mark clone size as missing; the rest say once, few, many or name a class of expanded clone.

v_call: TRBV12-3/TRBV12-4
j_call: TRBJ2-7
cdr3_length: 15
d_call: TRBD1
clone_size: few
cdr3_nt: TGTGCCAGCAGTTTAGTGACAGGGGAGGCCGACGAGCAGTACTTC
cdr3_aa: CASSLVTGEADEQYF

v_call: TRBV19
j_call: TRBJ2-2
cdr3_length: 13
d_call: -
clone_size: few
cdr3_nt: TGTGCCAGTAGTATCCAGAACACCGGGGAGCTGTTTTTT
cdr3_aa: CASSIQNTGELFF

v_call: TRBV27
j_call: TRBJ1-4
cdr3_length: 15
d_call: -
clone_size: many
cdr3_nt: TGTGCCAGCAGTCGACAGGTTTCTCCTAATGAAAAACTGTTTTTT
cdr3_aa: CASSRQVSPNEKLFF

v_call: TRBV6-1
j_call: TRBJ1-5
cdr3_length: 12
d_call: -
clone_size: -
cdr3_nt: TGTGCCAGCAGTATACAAAGGGGACCCCAGCATTTT
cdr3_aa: CASSIQRGPQHF

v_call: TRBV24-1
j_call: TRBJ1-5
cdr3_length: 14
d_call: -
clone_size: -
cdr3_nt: TGTGCCACCAGTGATAGCGGCAGAACTCAGCCCCAGCATTTT
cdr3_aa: CATSDSGRTQPQHF

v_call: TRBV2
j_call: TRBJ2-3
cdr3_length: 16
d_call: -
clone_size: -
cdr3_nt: TGTGCCAGCAGGGACGGCGGGACAGTCCCCACAGATACGCAGTATTTT
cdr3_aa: CASRDGGTVPTDTQYF

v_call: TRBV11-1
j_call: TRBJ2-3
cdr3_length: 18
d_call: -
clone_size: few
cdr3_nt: TGTGCCAGCAGCTGGATCAAAGGGGGTAGCGGTGCCACAGATACGCAGTATTTT
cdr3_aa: CASSWIKGGSGATDTQYF

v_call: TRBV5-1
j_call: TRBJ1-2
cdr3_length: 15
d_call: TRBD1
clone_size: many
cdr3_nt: TGCGCCAGCAGCTCTGGGACAGGGGCTTACTATGGCTACACCTTC
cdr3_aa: CASSSGTGAYYGYTF

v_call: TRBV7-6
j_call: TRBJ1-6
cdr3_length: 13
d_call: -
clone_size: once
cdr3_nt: TGTGCCATCAGCTTAGATGTAGATTCTCCCCTCCACTTT
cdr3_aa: CAISLDVDSPLHF

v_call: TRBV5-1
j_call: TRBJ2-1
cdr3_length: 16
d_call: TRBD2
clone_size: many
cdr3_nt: TGCGCCAGCAGCTTGGTAATAGCGGGAGGTCGGAATGAGCAGTTCTTC
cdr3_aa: CASSLVIAGGRNEQFF

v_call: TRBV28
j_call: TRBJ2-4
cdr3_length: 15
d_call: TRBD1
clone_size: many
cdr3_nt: TGTGCCAGCAGTTGGACAGGGCTCGCCAAAAACATTCAGTACTTC
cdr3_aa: CASSWTGLAKNIQYF

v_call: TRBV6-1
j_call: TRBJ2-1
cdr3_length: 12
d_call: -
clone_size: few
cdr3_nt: TGTGCCAGCAGTCCTGGAATGAATGAGCAGTTCTTC
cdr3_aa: CASSPGMNEQFF

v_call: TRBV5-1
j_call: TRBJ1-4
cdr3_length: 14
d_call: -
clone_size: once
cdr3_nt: TGCGCCAGCAGCCCCGACAGGACTAATGAAAAACTGTTTTTT
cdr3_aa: CASSPDRTNEKLFF

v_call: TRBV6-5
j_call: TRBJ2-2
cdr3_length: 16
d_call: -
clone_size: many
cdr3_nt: TGTGCCAGCAGTTACTTGAACAGAGCGAACACCGGGGAGCTGTTTTTT
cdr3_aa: CASSYLNRANTGELFF

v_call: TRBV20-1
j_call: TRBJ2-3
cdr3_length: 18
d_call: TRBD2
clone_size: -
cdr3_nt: TGCAGTGCTAGGTCTGGGAGCGGGGGGCTTCTTTCGACAGATACGCAGTATTTT
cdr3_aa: CSARSGSGGLLSTDTQYF

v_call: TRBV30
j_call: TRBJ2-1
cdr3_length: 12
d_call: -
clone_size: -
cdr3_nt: TGTGCCTCGGGGTTAGGGCGGGATGAGCAGTTCTTC
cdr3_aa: CASGLGRDEQFF

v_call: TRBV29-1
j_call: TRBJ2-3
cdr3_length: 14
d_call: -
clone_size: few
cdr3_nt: TGCAGCGTTCCCCGGGGTTCTGACACAGATACGCAGTATTTT
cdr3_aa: CSVPRGSDTDTQYF

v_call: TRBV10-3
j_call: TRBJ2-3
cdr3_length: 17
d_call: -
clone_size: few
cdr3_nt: TGTGCCATCAGTGATTTCAGGGTTAGAGGGGGCACAGATACGCAGTATTTT
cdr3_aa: CAISDFRVRGGTDTQYF

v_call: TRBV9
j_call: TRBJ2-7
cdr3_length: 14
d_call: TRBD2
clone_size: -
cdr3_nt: TGTGCCAGCAGCGGTAGCGGGCGTTCATCCCCGCAGTACTTC
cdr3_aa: CASSGSGRSSPQYF

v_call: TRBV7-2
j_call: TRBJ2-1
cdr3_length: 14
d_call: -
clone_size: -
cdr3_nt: TGTGCCAGCAGCCCACGTGCGGGGTTCAATGAGCAGTTCTTC
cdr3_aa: CASSPRAGFNEQFF

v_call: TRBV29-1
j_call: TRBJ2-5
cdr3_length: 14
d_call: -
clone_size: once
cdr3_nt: TGCAGCGTTGGCCGTGGCTGGGGCACAGAGACCCAGTACTTC
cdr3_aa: CSVGRGWGTETQYF

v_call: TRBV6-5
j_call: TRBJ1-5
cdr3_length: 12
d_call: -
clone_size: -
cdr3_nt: TGTGCCGCGTGGGGGCCCAATCAGCCCCAGCATTTT
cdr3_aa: CAAWGPNQPQHF

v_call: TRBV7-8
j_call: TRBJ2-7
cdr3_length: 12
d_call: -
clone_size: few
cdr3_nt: TGTGCCAGCAGTGGGGGGACCTACGAGCAGTACTTC
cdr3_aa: CASSGGTYEQYF

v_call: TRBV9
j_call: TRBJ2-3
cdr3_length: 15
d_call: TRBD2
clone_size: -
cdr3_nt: TGTGCCAGCTCCCTAGCGGGAGTAAAAGGACATACGCAGTATTTT
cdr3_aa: CASSLAGVKGHTQYF

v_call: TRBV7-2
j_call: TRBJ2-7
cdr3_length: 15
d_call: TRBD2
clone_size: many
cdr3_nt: TGCGCCAGCAGCGAGACCGGGACTAGCTCCTACGAGCAGTACTTC
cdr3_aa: CASSETGTSSYEQYF

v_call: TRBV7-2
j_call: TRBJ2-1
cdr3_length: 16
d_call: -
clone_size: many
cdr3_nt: TGTGCCAGCAGTTCCCCAACTAGGACTCGGTACAATGAGCAGTTCTTC
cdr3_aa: CASSSPTRTRYNEQFF

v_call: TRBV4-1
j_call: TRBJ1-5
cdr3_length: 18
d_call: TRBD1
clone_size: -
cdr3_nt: TGCGCCAGCAGCCAAGCTCAACCAGGGGGCGCGGGGAATCAGCCCCAGCATTTT
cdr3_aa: CASSQAQPGGAGNQPQHF

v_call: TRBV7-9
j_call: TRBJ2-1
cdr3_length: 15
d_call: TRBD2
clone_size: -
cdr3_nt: TGTGCCAGCAGCAAGGGACTAGCGGGAGCAAGGGAGCAGTTCTTC
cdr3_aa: CASSKGLAGAREQFF

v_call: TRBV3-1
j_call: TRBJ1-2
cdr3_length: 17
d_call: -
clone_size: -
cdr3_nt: TGTGCCAGCAGCCCCAGAGGAAACGGCTTCTTAAACTATGGCTACACCTTC
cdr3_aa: CASSPRGNGFLNYGYTF

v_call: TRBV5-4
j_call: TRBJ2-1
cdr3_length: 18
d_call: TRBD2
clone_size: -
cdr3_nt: TGTGCCAGCAGCTTGGAAGGTAGCGGGGGGCCTTCATATAATGAGCAGTTCTTC
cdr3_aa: CASSLEGSGGPSYNEQFF

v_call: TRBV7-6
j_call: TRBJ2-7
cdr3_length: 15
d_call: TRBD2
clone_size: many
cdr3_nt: TGTGCCAGCAGCTTAGGCGGGAGGAGGGCCTACGAGCAGTACTTC
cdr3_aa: CASSLGGRRAYEQYF

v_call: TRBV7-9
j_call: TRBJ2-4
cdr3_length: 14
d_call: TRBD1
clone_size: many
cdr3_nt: TGTGCCAGCAGCACCCCGACAGGGGGCAACATTCAGTACTTC
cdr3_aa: CASSTPTGGNIQYF

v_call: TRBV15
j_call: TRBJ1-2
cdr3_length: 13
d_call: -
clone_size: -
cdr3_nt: TGTGCCACCAGCAGAGATTGGGGTGGTGGCTACACCTTC
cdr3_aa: CATSRDWGGGYTF

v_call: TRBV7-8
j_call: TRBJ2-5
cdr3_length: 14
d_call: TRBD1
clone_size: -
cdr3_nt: TGTGCCAGCAGCTCTCCGGACAGGTTGGAGACCCAGTACTTC
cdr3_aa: CASSSPDRLETQYF

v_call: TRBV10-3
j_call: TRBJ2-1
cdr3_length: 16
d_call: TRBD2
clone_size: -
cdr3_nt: TGTGCCATCAGCCGACTAGCGGGAGTATGGTACAATGAGCAGTTCTTC
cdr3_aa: CAISRLAGVWYNEQFF

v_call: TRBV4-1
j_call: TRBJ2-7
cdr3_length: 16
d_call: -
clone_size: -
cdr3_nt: TGCGCCAGCAGCCAAGGGAGGACCACACGCTCCTACGAGCAGTACTTC
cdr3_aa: CASSQGRTTRSYEQYF

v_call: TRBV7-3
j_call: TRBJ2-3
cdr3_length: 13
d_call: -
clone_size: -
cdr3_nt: TGTGCCAGCAGCCTGGACTCCGCGGGTACGCAGTATTTT
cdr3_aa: CASSLDSAGTQYF

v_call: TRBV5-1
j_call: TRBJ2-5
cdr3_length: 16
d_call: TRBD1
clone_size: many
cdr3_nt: TGCGCCAGCAGCACCGGGACAGGGCATCTCCGAGAGACCCAGTACTTC
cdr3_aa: CASSTGTGHLRETQYF

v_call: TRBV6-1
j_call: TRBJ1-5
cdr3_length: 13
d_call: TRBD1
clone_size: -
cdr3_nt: TGTGCCAGCGAAGACAGGGCCCATCAGCCCCAGCATTTT
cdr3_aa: CASEDRAHQPQHF

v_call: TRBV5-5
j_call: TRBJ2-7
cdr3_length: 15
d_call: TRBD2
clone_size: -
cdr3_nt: TGTGCCAGCAGCTTCCAACTAGCGAATACCTACGAGCAGTACTTC
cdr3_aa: CASSFQLANTYEQYF

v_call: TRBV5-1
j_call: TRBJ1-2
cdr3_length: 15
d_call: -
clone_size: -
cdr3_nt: TGCGCCAGCAGCTTGTCCCCCCAGGACCTCTATGGCTACACCTTC
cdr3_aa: CASSLSPQDLYGYTF